These 20 T cell receptor beta chains came from one sample sequenced in a study of T cell responses to AZD1222 COVID-19 vaccine. Measured with immunoSEQ multiplex PCR; TCRdb has only the in-frame clones, and not every one. Of 170,000 or so clones listed, over 85% are singletons. Sequencing used peripheral blood, obtained 28 days after the second dose of the MenACWY control vaccine. These receptors came from an adult who received the MenACWY meningococcal vaccine as a control.

The chain recombines TRBV4-1 with TRBJ1-1, with TRBD1 matching 8 bases. The CDR3 is made up of 16 amino acids. CDR1 and CDR2 from the germline V gene are MGHRA and YSYEKL. J gave up 4 bases and V 6 bases, and 13 bases lay outside the gene matches. As DNA, the CDR3 is TGCGCCAGCAGGGGCGGACAGGGAAGGGTGAGCACTGAAGCTTTCTTT. Protein product: CASRGGQGRVSTEAFF.

The chain has TRBV27 and TRBJ1-1; TRBD1 is a possible D gene (5 bases). Trimming took off 6 bases at V and 0 bases at J, with 14 bases between the two ends. Germline assignment: CDR1 MNHEY and CDR2 SMNVEV (reference sequence). The CDR3 is 15 residues long. The CDR3, as DNA: TGTGCCAGCAGGGGGCCTTTCACCATGAACACTGAAGCTTTCTTT. This sequence encodes CASRGPFTMNTEAFF.

The chain uses TRBV12-3 or TRBV12-4 and TRBJ2-2; unclear D gene. The CDR3 contains 12 residues. Trimming pared 3 bases from V and 7 bases from J, leaving 6 bases between. The DNA of the CDR3 is TGTGCCAGCAGTTTTACGGTCGGGGAGCTGTTTTTT. Its protein is CASSFTVGELFF.

The J gene is TRBJ1-6, the V gene TRBV2, with 9 bases fitting TRBD1. The CDR3 loop spans 14 amino acids. V lost 4 bases, J lost 10 bases, and 5 bases stayed unmatched. The germline gives CDR1 SNHLY, CDR2 FYNNEI. CDR3 bases: TGTGCCAGCAGTGCGGGGACAGGGTTGTCACCCCTCCACTTT. Protein product: CASSAGTGLSPLHF. Full variable domain (outside the CDR3, taken from reference TRBV2 and TRBJ1-6): EPEVTQTPSHQVTQMGQEVILRCVPISNHLYFYWYRQILGQKVEFLVSFYNNEISEKSEIFDDQFSVERPDGSNFTLKIRSTKLEDSAMYFCASSAGTGLSPLHFGNGTRLTVT.

This clone has a handful of counts. The sample carries other DNA sequences with the same CDR3. The CDR3 is CASSYGTGGYGYTF. The CDR3 DNA follows: TGTGCCAGCAGTTACGGGACAGGGGGCTATGGCTACACCTTC. V usage is TRBV6-2 or TRBV6-3 and J usage is TRBJ1-2; 11 bases align to TRBD1. After removal of 2 bases from V and 4 bases from J, the junction contained 0 bases not matched to a gene. CDR1 MNHEY and CDR2 SVGEGT come from the germline V gene. This CDR3 comprises 14 residues.

The gene calls are TRBV19 and TRBJ2-1; D remains ambiguous. Germline-derived CDR1 and CDR2 are LNHDA and SQIVND (reference sequence). The CDR3 contains 14 residues. V lost 6 bases and J 1 base, leaving 10 bases between the germline ends. The CDR3 here is CASRGGSSYNEQFF. CDR3 nucleotides: TGTGCCAGTAGGGGCGGTTCTTCCTACAATGAGCAGTTCTTC.

This clone was detected once. The rearrangement joins TRBV7-3 to TRBJ1-1; D may be TRBD1 (6 bases). Per germline, CDR1 SGHTA and CDR2 FQGTGA. V lost 5 bases and J lost 6, with 16 bases in between. This CDR3 has 14 residues. CDR3: CASSPHRESPEAFF. As DNA, the CDR3 is TGTGCCAGCAGCCCCCACAGGGAGTCCCCTGAAGCTTTCTTT.

Only one count was recorded for this clone. V usage is TRBV11-3 and J usage is TRBJ1-6, with D possibly TRBD1 on 5 matching bases. The germline V gene has CDR1 SGHNT and CDR2 YENEEA. Trimming removed 2 bases from V and 6 bases from J, with 8 bases in between. This CDR3 region has 14 residues. CDR3 protein: CASSLQGPNSPLHF. The CDR3 DNA reads TGTGCCAGCAGCTTACAGGGCCCTAATTCACCCCTCCACTTT.

The chain employs TRBV6-5 and TRBJ1-2; 8 bases are a match to TRBD1. The CDR3 has 14 residues. The junction had 5 bases not matched to a gene; V was cut back by 4 bases and J by 4 bases. Per the germline V gene, CDR1 is MNHEY and CDR2 is SVGAGI. The DNA for the CDR3 is TGTGCCAGCAGTTCCCCGACAGGGGTCTATGGCTACACCTTC. As protein: CASSSPTGVYGYTF.

This sequence joins TRBV5-1 and TRBJ1-1; unclear D gene. Germline CDR1 and CDR2: SGHRS and YFSETQ. The CDR3 spans 14 residues. The V end was cut by 0 bases, the J end by 1 base, with 7 bases between. The CDR3 loop is CASSLGDGNTEAFF. The CDR3 DNA reads TGCGCCAGCAGCTTGGGCGACGGGAACACTGAAGCTTTCTTT.

In its sample, this clone was seen a few times. The chain employs TRBV19 and TRBJ1-2; D is uncertain. This CDR3 contains 13 residues. V lost 7 bases to trimming and J lost 0 bases, with 9 bases between them. Germline V gene data show CDR1 as LNHDA and CDR2 as SQIVND (reference sequence). CDR3 sequence (DNA): TGTGCCAGTACCATAAGGGCTAACTATGGCTACACCTTC. Residues: CASTIRANYGYTF.

The gene calls are TRBV2 and TRBJ1-5, with D unclear. V was pared by 4 bases and J by 4 bases, with 8 bases between. The CDR3 is made up of 13 amino acids. The V gene's germline CDR1 is SNHLY and CDR2 FYNNEI. The CDR3 sequence is CASSVVRNQPQHF. In nucleotides, the CDR3 is TGTGCCAGCAGTGTGGTCCGAAATCAGCCCCAGCATTTT.

The chain recombines TRBV3-1 (or the pseudogene TRBV3-2) with TRBJ1-2, with TRBD1 matching 7 bases. The CDR3 runs 14 residues. With V trimmed by 0 bases and J by 8 bases, 6 bases remained unmatched. Germline CDR1 LGHDT, CDR2 YNNKEL (reference sequence). The CDR3 reads CASSQDNRGPGYTF. CDR3 coding DNA: TGTGCCAGCAGCCAAGATAACAGGGGACCCGGCTACACCTTC.

This clone was recorded only once. This chain links TRBV28 with TRBJ1-1; TRBD1 aligns across 9 bases. The V and J ends lost 5 bases and 1 base, in that order; junction bases with no gene match: 8. In germline, CDR1 is MDHEN, CDR2 SYDVKM. The CDR3 is made up of 16 amino acids. The CDR3 protein is CASSVPQGAKNTEAFF. The CDR3 DNA sequence: TGTGCCAGCAGTGTCCCACAGGGGGCTAAGAACACTGAAGCTTTCTTT.

The V and J genes are TRBV5-6 and TRBJ2-1; 8 positions agree with TRBD1. The germline V gene encodes CDR1 SGHDT and CDR2 YYEEEE. This CDR3 has 15 amino acids. The junction had 3 bases not matched to a gene; V was cut back by 0 bases and J by 4 bases. This chain's CDR3 is CASSLGQGSYNEQFF. The CDR3 DNA follows: TGTGCCAGCAGCTTGGGACAGGGGTCTTACAATGAGCAGTTCTTC.

This clone was found once. J is TRBJ2-3 and V is TRBV2; 10 positions agree with TRBD2. Trimming cost V 8 bases and J 0 bases; bases outside gene matches: 5. The CDR3 sequence is 15 residues long. Germline V CDR1 and CDR2: SNHLY, FYNNEI. The CDR3 DNA sequence: TGTGCCAGCCATAGCGGGGGGATGAGCACAGATACGCAGTATTTT. Its translation is CASHSGGMSTDTQYF.

The chain carries TRBV19 and TRBJ1-2; no reliable D call. The CDR3 runs 12 residues. Trimming took 4 bases from V and 4 from J, leaving 7 bases between them. CDR1 is LNHDA and CDR2 is SQIVND in the germline V gene (reference sequence). The CDR3 DNA reads TGTGCCAGTAGTAAGGGTAGCTATGGCTACACCTTC. This translates into CASSKGSYGYTF.

The chain recombines TRBV28 with TRBJ1-5, with D tentatively TRBD1 (6 bases). Germline V gene lookup returns CDR1 MDHEN and CDR2 SYDVKM. The CDR3 runs 14 residues. Trimming shortened V by 10 bases and J by 3 bases, and 16 bases separated the two germline ends. The CDR3 DNA reads TGTGCCACCTATACCCAGGGGAACAATCAGCCCCAGCATTTT. Protein: CATYTQGNNQPQHF.

The chain has TRBV21-1 and TRBJ2-7; TRBD1 was called by the table and not checked on the DNA. TRBV21-1 is flagged as a pseudogene. This CDR3 is built from 17 residues. The CDR3 reads CASSKARQGKNSYEQYF. CDR3 DNA: TGTGCCAGCAGCAAAGCTCGACAGGGAAAGAACTCCTACGAGCAGTACTTC.

This chain joins TRBV19 and TRBJ1-2; D is undetermined. V lost 10 bases and J lost 4, with 7 bases in between. Germline CDR1 reads LNHDA; CDR2 reads SQIVND (reference sequence). The length of the CDR3 is 10 residues. The CDR3 spells CATKGYGYTF. CDR3 nucleotides: TGTGCCACCAAGGGCTATGGCTACACCTTC.